This T cell receptor (beta chain) comes out of a study of T cell repertoires in cytomegalovirus infection. Study as a whole: Recently identified HLA-C-restricted CMV epitopes and well-studied HLA-B-restricted CMV epitopes were used by the study. Through public TCR beta signatures, both CMV infection and matching HLA type were indicated. Study findings and constraints: What dominated the ex vivo response were HLA-C-restricted CMV-specific TCR beta clonotypes. Pooled public TCR beta family frequency picked out CMV carriers with the relevant HLA.

TCRdb re-called the reads through MiXCR, storing one row per CDR3 protein. Counted here are about 89,000 distinct CDR3 sequences, 29% occurring once; the ten biggest clones make up roughly 70%. At least ten counts were recorded for this clonotype. No antigen is known for it. The germline gives CDR1 MDHEN, CDR2 SYDVKM. The CDR3 runs 16 residues. J gave up 2 bases and V 1 base, and 4 bases lay outside the gene matches. The receptor was derived from a human donor in good health (CMV status not recorded). Some clones in this sample may be carry-over from other donors' samples. This sequence joins TRBV28 and TRBJ2-3; 9 bases are shared with TRBD2. The material sequenced was CD8+ T cells from cultured PBMCs, taken from culture after CMV antigen stimulation. CDR3 residues: CASSLLAGALTDTQYF. The CDR3 DNA follows: TGTGCCAGCAGTTTATTAGCGGGGGCCCTCACAGATACGCAGTATTTT.